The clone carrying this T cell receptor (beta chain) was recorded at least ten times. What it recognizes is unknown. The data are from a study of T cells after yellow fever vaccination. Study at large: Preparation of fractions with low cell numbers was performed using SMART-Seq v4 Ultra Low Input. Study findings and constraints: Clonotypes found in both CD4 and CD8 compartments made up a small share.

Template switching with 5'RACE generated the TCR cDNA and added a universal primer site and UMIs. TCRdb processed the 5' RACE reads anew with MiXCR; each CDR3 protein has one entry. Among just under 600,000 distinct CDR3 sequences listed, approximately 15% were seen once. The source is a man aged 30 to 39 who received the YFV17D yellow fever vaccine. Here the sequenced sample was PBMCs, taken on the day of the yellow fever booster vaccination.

CDR3 bases: TGTGCCAGCAGTTTAGGGGTTCATCAGCCCCAGCATTTT. Its protein product is CASSLGVHQPQHF. The chain joins TRBV27 to TRBJ1-5; D call uncertain. Germline V gene lookup returns CDR1 MNHEY and CDR2 SMNVEV (reference sequence). The CDR3 spans 13 residues. Trimming removed 2 bases from V and 5 bases from J, with 7 bases in between.